This T cell receptor beta chain derives from a study of T-cell reconstitution after alpha-beta-depleted transplantation in children (dated by TCRdb to about 2016). Describing the broader study: T-cell immune reconstitution after TCRalphabeta/CD19-depleted allogeneic hematopoietic cell transplantation in children was quantitatively tracked in the study by means of TCR repertoire profiling.

The method behind the library was PCR. The instrument given in TCRdb is Illumina HiSeq 2500. TCR library preparation used molecular barcoding, with unique molecular identifiers applied to normalize quantification of the TCRbeta repertoire. TCRdb ran its own pipeline on the public reads, namely fastp trimming at Q25 and MiXCR clone calling, and kept in-frame beta chains. Rows with a matching CDR3 protein are joined into one entry that keeps the most common DNA and genes. Counted in this sample were fewer than 750,000 distinct CDR3 sequences; more than 20% of them appeared once. The ten largest clones add up to approximately 39% of the sample. What the research found in general, with its limitations: In some patients, high TCRbeta diversity at day 60 was attributed to recipient T cells and intrathymic progenitors that had survived conditioning. Over subsequent months, a decline in hyperexpanded clone frequencies was noted, and after one year, T-cell counts and TCRbeta diversity were mostly ascribed to newly produced T cells. The apparently early recovery of alphabetaT-cell counts about two months after transplant reportedly depended on only several hundred rapidly expanded clones that came from non-depleted graft cells.

From its cysteine to its phenylalanine, the CDR3 spans 13 amino acids. The only DNA kept is the CDR3, 39 bases in frame from the first base. Trimming takes 2 bases from V and 5 bases from J, and the germline ends sit 7 bases apart. CDR1 and CDR2 are drawn from the germline V gene (reference sequence): LNHDA, SQIVND. As to this clonotype: Which antigen it targets is not known. Base qualities were left out, and no much larger clone turns up one base away.

The sample's treatment or condition label, in plain terms: allogeneic hematopoietic cell transplantation with graft depleted of TCRalphabeta T cells and CD19 B cells. The children who served as transplant recipients had been given grafts of TCRalphabeta/CD19-depleted allogeneic hematopoietic cells. The sequenced sample was PBMCs, obtained before TCRalphabeta/CD19-depleted stem cell transplant. Recombination connected TRBV19 to TRBJ2-1, and possibly TRBD1, on 5 matching bases. The sequence came from a boy younger than two with Wiskott-Aldrich syndrome, due to receive a stem cell transplant. The CDR3 amino acid sequence is: CASSIQGNNEQFF. Read as DNA, the sequence is TGTGCCAGTAGTATACAGGGAAACAATGAGCAGTTCTTC. Joined to the reference TRBV19 and TRBJ2-1 proteins, this CDR3 gives the full variable domain: DGGITQSPKYLFRKEGQNVTLSCEQNLNHDAMYWYRQDPGQGLRLIYYSQIVNDFQKGDIAEGYSVSREKKESFPLTVTSAQKNPTAFYLCASSIQGNNEQFFGPGTRLTVL.